The clone carrying this T cell receptor beta chain has more than one count but fewer than ten. The antigen is not known. The source of the sample is a study of identical twins. Findings of the study overall: Zero-insertion analyses were open to partial confounding by invariant MAIT and iNKT cells.

Germline V gene sequence: CDR1 SEHNR, CDR2 FQNEAQ (reference sequence). The CDR3 runs to 14 residues. V gave up 3 bases and J gave up 5 bases; unmatched junction bases: 6. The cDNA had a unique molecular identifier and a template-switch universal primer site. TCRdb itself ran the 5' RACE reads through MiXCR, one entry per CDR3 protein. The sample includes 1.5 million or so distinct CDR3 sequences, more than 30% of them seen just once. Sequencing used cord blood. The chain employs TRBV7-9 and TRBJ2-7; 8 bases agree with TRBD2. The receptor was derived from a newborn girl in good health. CDR3 residues: CASSFWTSYHEQYF. CDR3 nucleotides: TGTGCCAGCAGCTTTTGGACTAGCTACCACGAGCAGTACTTC.